This TCR beta chain was sequenced in a study of regulatory T cells in long-lasting Graves disease. This sample's time point: newly diagnosed GD, antithyroid drugs for less than 3 months. The TCR library was prepared using RNA isolated from PBMCs. From germline, CDR1 is LGHDT and CDR2 YNNKEL (reference sequence). The CDR3 is made up of 15 amino acids. The V gene lost 0 bases and the J gene lost 7 bases, with 14 bases spanning the gap. This clonotype has ten or more counts. What it binds is not known. For TCR beta, libraries came from iRepertoire HTBI primers and Arm-PCR of CDR3 regions. TCRdb ran MiXCR on the multiplex PCR reads and lists one entry per CDR3 protein. The repertoire has roughly 530,000 distinct CDR3 sequences, about 16% of them found once; the top ten carry more than 20%. General observations from the study: There were preferences for TRBV28, TRBJ1-2 and TRBJ2-5 in persistent disease.

The same data also went into a second study, on T cells in Graves' hyperthyroidism and ophthalmopathy.

The sequencing here drew on peripheral blood mononuclear cells (PBMCs), taken at new diagnosis, from a patient treated with antithyroid drugs. The source is a middle-aged woman with Graves disease. This rearrangement joins TRBV3-1 to TRBJ2-3; D might be TRBD2 (5 bases). The CDR3 is CASSQEGRVENTQYF. The CDR3 nucleotides are TGTGCCAGCAGCCAAGAAGGGCGGGTTGAAAATACGCAGTATTTT.